Each of the 3 T cell receptor beta chains below was sequenced from the same sample in a study of T cell changes during pregnancy in multiple sclerosis. TCRdb's table, derived via immunoSEQ multiplex PCR, lists solely in-frame clones and lacks some. Among some 80,000 clones listed, roughly 90% were seen once. The sequencing used peripheral blood, collected in the first trimester of pregnancy. These receptors came from a female donor in good health, enrolled as a control in a pregnancy study.

The chain is built from TRBV4-2 and TRBJ1-2, with a possible D match to TRBD1 (6 bases). The V and J ends lost 0 bases and 8 bases respectively, with 13 bases between them. The CDR3 extends over 14 amino acids. Per germline, CDR1 LGHNA and CDR2 YNFKEQ. The CDR3 sequence: CASSQDHRDVGYTF. In DNA, the CDR3 is TGTGCCAGCAGCCAAGATCACAGGGACGTGGGCTACACCTTC.

CDR3 nucleotide sequence: TGTGCCAGCAGTTTATCGGGGGGAGGGAATCAGCCCCAGCATTTT. It is translated as CASSLSGGGNQPQHF. The chain links TRBV27 to TRBJ1-5, with D maybe TRBD1 (5 bases). With 0 bases removed from V and 4 bases from J, the gap between germline ends came to 10 bases. The CDR3 sequence is 15 residues long. The V gene's germline CDR1 is MNHEY and CDR2 SMNVEV (reference sequence).

This chain links TRBV5-6 with TRBJ1-2, with TRBD1 as a possible D gene (5 bases). The CDR3 runs 14 residues. Germline CDR1 and CDR2: SGHDT and YYEEEE. V was pared by 0 bases and J by 2 bases, with 8 bases between. The CDR3, as DNA: TGTGCCAGCAGCTTGGTTTCAGGGAACTATGGCTACACCTTC. Translated: CASSLVSGNYGYTF.